This T cell receptor (beta chain) was found in a study of CXCR3-negative and CXCR3-positive naive CD8 T cells. Study-wide background: Sequencing gave some 130 million TRB reads overall, about 1.5 +/- 0.3 million per library.

To note about this clonotype: The antigen is not known.

Investigators sorted each CD8+ T cell subset in triplicate, taking over 250,000 cells each time. Study-wide results and limits: Diversity proved comparably high across both naive subsets and much lower in memory CD8+ cells. The TRB CDR3s that CXCR3-positive naive cells carried were more hydrophobic than those of CXCR3-negative naive cells.

There are 16 residues in the CDR3. The study made its TRB cDNA libraries by 5' RACE, adding UMI labels. From the 5' RACE reads, TCRdb lists one entry per CDR3 protein and no DNA. The sample table sets out 50,000 to 65,000 distinct CDR3 sequences. The clonotype originates from a human donor in good health. Some clones in this sample may be carry-over from other donors' samples. Sample: naive CXCR3+ CD8+ T cells from blood. As for subset: CD45RO-CCR7+CD27+CD95- naive CD8+ T cells expressing CXCR3 (TNR3+). This chain links TRBV12-3 or TRBV12-4 with TRBJ2-3; TCRdb indicates TRBD1, and absent DNA this call remains unverified. CDR3 amino acids: CASSLGPQGGTDTQYF.